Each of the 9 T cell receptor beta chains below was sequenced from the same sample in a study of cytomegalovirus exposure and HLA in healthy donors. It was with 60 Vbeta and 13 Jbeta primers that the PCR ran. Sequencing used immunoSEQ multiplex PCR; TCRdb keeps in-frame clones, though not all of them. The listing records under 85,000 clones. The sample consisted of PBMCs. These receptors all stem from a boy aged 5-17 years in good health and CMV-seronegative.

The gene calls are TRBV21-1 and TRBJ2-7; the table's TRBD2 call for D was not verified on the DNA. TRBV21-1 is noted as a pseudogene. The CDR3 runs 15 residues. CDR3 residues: CASSHLAALTYEQYF. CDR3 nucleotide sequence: TGTGCCAGCAGCCATCTTGCCGCTCTAACCTACGAGCAGTACTTC.

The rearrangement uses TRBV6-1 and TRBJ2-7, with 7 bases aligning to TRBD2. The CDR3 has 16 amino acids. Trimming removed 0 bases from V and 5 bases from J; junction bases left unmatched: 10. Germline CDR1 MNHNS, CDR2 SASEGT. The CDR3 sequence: CASSEARGNRLDEQYF. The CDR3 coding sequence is TGTGCCAGCAGTGAAGCGCGGGGGAACAGGCTCGACGAGCAGTACTTC.

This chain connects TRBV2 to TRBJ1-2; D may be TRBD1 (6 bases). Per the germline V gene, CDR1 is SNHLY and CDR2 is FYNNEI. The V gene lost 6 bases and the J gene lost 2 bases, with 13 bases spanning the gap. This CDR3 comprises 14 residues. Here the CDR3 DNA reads TGTGCCAGCAGAGACCCAGGGGCAAACTATGGCTACACCTTC. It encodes CASRDPGANYGYTF.

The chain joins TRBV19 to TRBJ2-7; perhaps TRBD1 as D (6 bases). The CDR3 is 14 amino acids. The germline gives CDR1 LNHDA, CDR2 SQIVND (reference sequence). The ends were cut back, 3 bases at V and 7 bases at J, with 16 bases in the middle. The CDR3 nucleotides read TGTGCCAGTAGTATCGACACAGGGATAAGAGAGCAGTACTTC. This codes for CASSIDTGIREQYF.

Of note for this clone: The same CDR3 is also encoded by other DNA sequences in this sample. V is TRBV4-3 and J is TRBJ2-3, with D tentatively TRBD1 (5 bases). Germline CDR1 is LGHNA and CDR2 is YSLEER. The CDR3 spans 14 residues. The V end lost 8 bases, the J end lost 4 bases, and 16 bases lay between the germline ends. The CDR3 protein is CASADTRVPDTQYF. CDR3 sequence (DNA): TGCGCCAGCGCGGACACCCGGGTCCCAGATACGCAGTATTTT.

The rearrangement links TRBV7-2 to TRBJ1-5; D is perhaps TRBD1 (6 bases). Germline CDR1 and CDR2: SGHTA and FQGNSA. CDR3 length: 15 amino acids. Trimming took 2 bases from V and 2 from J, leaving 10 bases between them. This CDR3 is CASSLQGMGNQPQHF. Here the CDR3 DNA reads TGTGCCAGCAGCTTACAGGGGATGGGCAATCAGCCCCAGCATTTT. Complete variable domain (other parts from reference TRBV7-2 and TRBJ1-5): GAGVSQSPSNKVTEKGKDVELRCDPISGHTALYWYRQSLGQGLEFLIYFQGNSAPDKSGLPSDRFSAERTGGSVSTLTIQRTQQEDSAVYLCASSLQGMGNQPQHFGDGTRLSIL.

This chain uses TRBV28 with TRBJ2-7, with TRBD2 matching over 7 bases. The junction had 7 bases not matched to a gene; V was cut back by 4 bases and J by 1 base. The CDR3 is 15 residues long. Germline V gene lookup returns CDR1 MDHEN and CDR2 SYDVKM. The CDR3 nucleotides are TGTGCCAGCAGTTGGGTTAGCGGGCTATCCTACGAGCAGTACTTC. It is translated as CASSWVSGLSYEQYF.

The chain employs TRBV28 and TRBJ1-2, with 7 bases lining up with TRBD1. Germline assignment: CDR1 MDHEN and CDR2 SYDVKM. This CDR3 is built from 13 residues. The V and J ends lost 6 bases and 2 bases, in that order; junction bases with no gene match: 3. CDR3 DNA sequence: TGTGCCAGCAGCCCGGGACAGAACTATGGCTACACCTTC. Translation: CASSPGQNYGYTF.

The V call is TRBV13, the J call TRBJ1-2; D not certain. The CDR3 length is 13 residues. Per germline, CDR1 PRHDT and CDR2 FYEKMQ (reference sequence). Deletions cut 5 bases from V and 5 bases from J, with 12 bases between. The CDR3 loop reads CASSGNREYGYTF. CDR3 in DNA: TGTGCCAGCAGCGGGAATCGGGAGTATGGCTACACCTTC.